This is a list of T cell receptor beta chains from one sample in a study of OX40 agonist ivuxolimab in advanced cancers. Profiled with immunoSEQ multiplex PCR; TCRdb holds only in-frame clones, not every one. The sample holds some 150,000 clones, roughly 91% seen once. Material: CD4+ or CD8+ T cells sorted from blood, obtained in a trial of the OX40 agonist ivuxolimab. The source of these receptors is an adult with an advanced solid tumor such as melanoma, head and neck, liver or kidney cancer. The CDR3 runs from the conserved cysteine through the conserved F or W. Each record gives: clone size, V gene, J gene, D gene, CDR3 protein, CDR3 DNA. D genes are given only for firm matches. Only part of the rows carry a size: once, few, many, or a class if the clone is expanded.

NA,TRBV30,TRBJ2-7,NA,CAWSKGDLYEQYF,TGTGCCTGGAGTAAAGGAGACTTATACGAGCAGTACTTC
NA,TRBV5-4,TRBJ2-1,NA,CASSPPGQRTYNEQFF,TGTGCCAGCAGCCCGCCCGGACAGCGAACCTACAATGAGCAGTTCTTC
NA,TRBV30,TRBJ1-1,NA,CAWKRASSEAFF,TGTGCCTGGAAACGAGCCAGTTCGGAAGCTTTCTTT
NA,TRBV18,TRBJ2-3,TRBD2,CASSPAPPNRDYNTDTQYF,TGTGCCAGCTCACCCGCCCCCCCTAACCGGGACTACAACACAGATACGCAGTATTTT
NA,TRBV7-2,TRBJ1-1,NA,CASSLGQNTEAFF,TGTGCCAGCAGCTTAGGGCAGAACACTGAAGCTTTCTTT
NA,TRBV30,TRBJ2-3,NA,CAWSSSTDTQYF,TGTGCCTGGAGTTCGAGCACAGATACGCAGTATTTT
once,TRBV29-1,TRBJ1-2,NA,CSVGFAGNLRNYGYTF,TGCAGCGTTGGTTTCGCAGGGAATCTTCGTAACTATGGCTACACCTTC
few,TRBV10-1,TRBJ1-6,TRBD1,CASSRDRLGSPLHF,TGCGCCAGCAGTCGGGACAGGTTAGGATCACCCCTCCACTTT
few,TRBV9,TRBJ1-1,NA,CASSVEFWDTEAFF,TGTGCCAGCAGCGTAGAATTTTGGGATACTGAAGCTTTCTTT
once,TRBV28,TRBJ2-7,NA,CASSPIGPYEQYF,TGTGCCAGCAGCCCCATTGGCCCCTACGAGCAGTACTTC
NA,TRBV6-1,TRBJ1-5,NA,CASIPTGWVNQPQHF,TGTGCCAGCATCCCCACAGGATGGGTAAATCAGCCCCAGCATTTT
once,TRBV7-2,TRBJ2-4,NA,CASSLGVAKNIQYF,TGTGCCAGCAGCTTAGGGGTAGCCAAAAACATTCAGTACTTC
NA,TRBV6-5,TRBJ1-2,TRBD1,CASRPRQGNYGYTF,TGTGCCAGCAGGCCCCGACAGGGGAACTATGGCTACACCTTC
NA,TRBV5-5,TRBJ1-2,NA,CASSPDRLVGGYTF,TGTGCCAGCAGCCCAGACCGACTAGTAGGGGGCTACACCTTC
NA,TRBV9,TRBJ1-6,NA,CASSVVENSPLHF,TGTGCCAGCAGCGTAGTTGAGAATTCACCCCTCCACTTT
NA,TRBV12-1,TRBJ2-7,NA,CASSCSGGPPSSYEQYF,TGTGCCAGCAGTTGTTCGGGGGGCCCCCCTAGCTCCTACGAGCAGTACTTC
NA,TRBV5-1,TRBJ1-6,TRBD1,CASSLAGTGIYNSPLHF,TGCGCCAGCAGCCTGGCCGGGACAGGGATCTATAATTCACCCCTCCACTTT
once,TRBV5-1,TRBJ1-1,NA,CASSLFGPTTEAFF,TGCGCCAGCAGCTTATTCGGCCCTACCACTGAAGCTTTCTTT
NA,TRBV6-5,TRBJ2-3,NA,CASSYSGGTDTQYF,TGTGCCAGCAGTTACTCGGGCGGGACAGATACGCAGTATTTT
NA,TRBV6-5,TRBJ2-7,NA,CASSYSGHPYEQYF,TGTGCCAGCAGTTACTCGGGACACCCCTACGAGCAGTACTTC
once,TRBV27,TRBJ1-5,NA,CASSPSYTQGPTNQPQHF,TGTGCCAGCAGTCCCTCCTATACACAGGGCCCCACCAATCAGCCCCAGCATTTT
NA,TRBV5-6,TRBJ1-4,NA,CASSLGGNEKLFF,TGTGCCAGCAGCTTGGGAGGGAATGAAAAACTGTTTTTT
NA,TRBV4-1,TRBJ1-5,NA,CASSQDWQGNQPQHF,TGCGCCAGCAGCCAAGATTGGCAGGGCAATCAGCCCCAGCATTTT
NA,TRBV28,TRBJ1-2,TRBD1,CASSGTGGWGYTF,TGTGCCAGCAGTGGGACAGGGGGATGGGGCTACACCTTC
once,TRBV7-2,TRBJ1-2,TRBD1,CASSLGGRAGYTF,TGTGCCAGCAGCCTAGGGGGCAGGGCGGGCTACACCTTC
NA,TRBV12-5,TRBJ2-1,NA,CASGLGYNEQFF,TGTGCTAGTGGCCTCGGGTACAATGAGCAGTTCTTC
NA,TRBV9,TRBJ1-4,NA,CASSEWGGTNEKLFF,TGTGCCAGCAGCGAGTGGGGGGGCACTAATGAAAAACTGTTTTTT
NA,TRBV28,TRBJ1-4,TRBD1,CASSPIGQDNTEKLFF,TGTGCCAGCAGCCCCATCGGACAGGACAACACCGAAAAACTGTTTTTT
NA,TRBV19,TRBJ2-5,NA,CASSRGALGGAETQYF,TGTGCCAGTAGTAGAGGGGCGCTGGGGGGCGCGGAGACCCAGTACTTC
NA,TRBV29-1,TRBJ2-1,TRBD2,CSVEDRGGMVEQFF,TGCAGCGTTGAAGATCGGGGAGGGATGGTTGAGCAGTTCTTC
NA,TRBV11-1,TRBJ2-3,NA,CASSFRFPSTDTQYF,TGTGCCAGCAGCTTCCGATTTCCTAGCACAGATACGCAGTATTTT
once,TRBV5-4,TRBJ1-6,TRBD1,CASSLEEGAGSPLHF,TGTGCCAGCAGCTTGGAGGAGGGGGCTGGTTCACCCCTCCACTTT
once,TRBV7-2,TRBJ1-5,NA,CASSAGDQPQHF,TGTGCCAGCAGCGCAGGAGATCAGCCCCAGCATTTT
NA,TRBV6-1,TRBJ2-6,NA,CASGSPSGANVLTF,TGTGCCAGCGGGTCCCCTTCTGGGGCCAACGTCCTGACTTTC
NA,TRBV10-3,TRBJ2-7,TRBD1,CAISAGTVSIGQYF,TGTGCCATCAGTGCCGGGACAGTCTCGATCGGGCAGTACTTC
NA,TRBV6-5,TRBJ1-6,NA,CASSGVRVHSPLHF,TGTGCCAGCAGTGGGGTGCGGGTCCATTCACCCCTCCACTTT
NA,TRBV6-1,TRBJ2-7,NA,CASRGVGEQYF,TGTGCCAGCCGAGGAGTTGGCGAGCAGTACTTC
NA,TRBV5-4,TRBJ2-7,TRBD2,CASSQEGLADYEQYF,TGCGCCAGCAGCCAAGAGGGACTAGCGGACTACGAGCAGTACTTC
NA,TRBV7-3,TRBJ2-3,TRBD2,CASSRTSGSGDTQYF,TGTGCCAGCAGCAGGACTAGCGGGAGTGGAGATACGCAGTATTTT
NA,TRBV11-2,TRBJ2-2,TRBD1,CASSPGQGTTGELFF,TGTGCCAGCAGCCCCGGACAGGGAACCACCGGGGAGCTGTTTTTT
few,TRBV19,TRBJ1-1,TRBD1,CASSWGTGGITEAFF,TGTGCCAGTAGCTGGGGGACAGGGGGAATCACTGAAGCTTTCTTT
NA,TRBV29-1,TRBJ1-1,NA,CSVLRMSGMNTEAFF,TGCAGCGTCCTAAGGATGTCAGGGATGAACACTGAAGCTTTCTTT
once,TRBV7-9,TRBJ2-7,TRBD1,CASSLVFDRGSYEQYF,TGTGCCAGCAGCTTAGTTTTTGACAGGGGCTCCTACGAGCAGTACTTC
NA,TRBV29-1,TRBJ2-7,NA,CSVRQTLTREQYF,TGCAGCGTTCGACAGACCCTCACAAGAGAGCAGTACTTC
once,TRBV19,TRBJ1-1,TRBD1,CASSQQGATEAFF,TGTGCCAGTAGTCAACAGGGGGCGACTGAAGCTTTCTTT
NA,TRBV6-1,TRBJ2-3,NA,CASRRTDTQYF,TGTGCCAGCCGTAGGACGGATACGCAGTATTTT
few,TRBV7-8,TRBJ2-1,NA,CASSLIQGDEQFF,TGTGCCAGCAGCTTAATACAGGGCGATGAGCAGTTCTTC